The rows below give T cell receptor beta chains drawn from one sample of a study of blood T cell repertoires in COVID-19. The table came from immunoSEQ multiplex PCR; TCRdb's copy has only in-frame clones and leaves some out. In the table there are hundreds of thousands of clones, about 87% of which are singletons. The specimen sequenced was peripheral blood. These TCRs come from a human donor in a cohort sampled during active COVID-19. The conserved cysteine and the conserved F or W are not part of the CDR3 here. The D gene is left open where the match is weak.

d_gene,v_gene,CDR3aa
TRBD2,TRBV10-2,ASSESGGRETQY
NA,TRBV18,ASSRQDSYEQY
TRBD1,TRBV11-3,ASSPGQGNTGELF
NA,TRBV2,ASSDSSGVRETQY
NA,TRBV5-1,ASSLRRQGNEQY
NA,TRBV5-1,ASSLATDYGYT
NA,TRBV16,ASSRRETPNQPQH
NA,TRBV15,ATSPRRRGSPSYEQY
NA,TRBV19,ASSMEGRATEAF
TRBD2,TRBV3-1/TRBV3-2,ASSRGLAGGSGEQY
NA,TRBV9,ASSPVVIGQGTEKLF
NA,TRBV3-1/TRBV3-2,ASRDQAGPYEQY
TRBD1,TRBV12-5,ASGLGGTAEAF
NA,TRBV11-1,ASSLTADTQY